This T cell receptor (beta chain) appears in the sequencing data of a study of blood T cell repertoires in COVID-19. Measured with immunoSEQ multiplex PCR; TCRdb has only the in-frame clones, and not every one. The data contain around 380,000 clones, more than 75% of them singletons. CDR1 is MDHEN and CDR2 is SYDVKM in the germline V gene. The CDR3 sequence is 15 residues long. Trimming shortened V by 6 bases and J by 0 bases, and 14 bases separated the two germline ends. Sequencing was done on a sample of peripheral blood. The chain recombines TRBV28 with TRBJ1-1; the D gene is possibly TRBD1 (6 bases). This TCR was recovered from a human donor with acute or convalescent COVID-19. The donor label of this sample is uncertain. As DNA, the CDR3 is TGTGCCAGCAGAGCGACGGGACACATGAACACTGAAGCTTTCTTT. Its protein product is CASRATGHMNTEAFF. Full variable domain (outside the CDR3, taken from reference TRBV28 and TRBJ1-1): DVKVTQSSRYLVKRTGEKVFLECVQDMDHENMFWYRQDPGLGLRLIYFSYDVKMKEKGDIPEGYSVSREKKERFSLILESASTNQTSMYLCASRATGHMNTEAFFGQGTRLTVV.